The rows below give T cell receptor beta chains drawn from one sample of a study of T cell responses to AZD1222 COVID-19 vaccine. The method was immunoSEQ multiplex PCR; TCRdb's version includes in-frame clones alone and lacks a portion of them. The sample has about 120,000 clones; over 75% are singletons. The material was peripheral blood, obtained on day 0 of AZD1222 vaccination. The receptors here all came from an adult in good health. Each CDR3 is given with its conserved first and last residue. A D gene is named only where the DNA matches it firmly. The listing skips clone size in some rows; elsewhere it reads once, few, many or a size class.

clone size	J gene	D gene	V gene	CDR3 DNA	CDR3 protein
NA	TRBJ2-1	NA	TRBV27	TGTGCCAGCAGTTTAAGGGGGGCAAATGAGCAGTTCTTC	CASSLRGANEQFF
NA	TRBJ1-1	NA	TRBV6-5	TGTGCCAGCAGGAACAGTGACATGAACACTGAAGCTTTCTTT	CASRNSDMNTEAFF
NA	TRBJ1-2	TRBD1	TRBV10-3	TGTGCCATCAGCCAACCCCGACAGGGAGGAGGCTACACCTTC	CAISQPRQGGGYTF
NA	TRBJ1-5	NA	TRBV19	TGTGCCAGTAGTACCACAGCGTGGGGCAATCAGCCCCAGCATTTT	CASSTTAWGNQPQHF
once	TRBJ2-3	TRBD1	TRBV3-1/TRBV3-2	TGTGCCAGCAGCCCCGGGACAGGGTGGGATACGCAGTATTTT	CASSPGTGWDTQYF
NA	TRBJ2-3	NA	TRBV30	TGTGCCTACACCAGTTTAGTGGCCACAGATACGCAGTATTTT	CAYTSLVATDTQYF
NA	TRBJ1-3	NA	TRBV7-9	TGTGCCAGCAGCCCCGCCCTACAGCTCATCTCTGGAAACACCATATATTTT	CASSPALQLISGNTIYF
NA	TRBJ1-4	NA	TRBV5-1	TGCGCCAGCAGCTTGTGGGGGCTAGGGAGTGAAAAACTGTTTTTT	CASSLWGLGSEKLFF
NA	TRBJ2-1	NA	TRBV5-1	TGCGCCAGCAGCTTGGCGGGACTGGCCCTTAATGAGCAGTTCTTC	CASSLAGLALNEQFF
NA	TRBJ2-2	TRBD1	TRBV27	TGTGCCAGACAGGACAGGGGGCCGGTCGGGGAGCTGTTTTTT	CARQDRGPVGELFF
NA	TRBJ2-1	NA	TRBV6-1	TGTGCCAGCAGTGAGGGGTACAATGAGCAGTTCTTC	CASSEGYNEQFF
NA	TRBJ1-1	TRBD1	TRBV7-9	TGTGCCAGCAGAAAGACAGGGGAGAACACTGAAGCTTTCTTT	CASRKTGENTEAFF
NA	TRBJ1-2	TRBD1	TRBV19	TGTGCCAGTACCATGACAGGGGGCTATGGCTACACCTTC	CASTMTGGYGYTF
few	TRBJ1-4	TRBD1	TRBV28	TGTGCCAGCAGGGGGACAGGGGCCGTTAATGAAAAACTGTTTTTT	CASRGTGAVNEKLFF
NA	TRBJ2-7	NA	TRBV11-2	TGTGCCAGCAGCTTGGTCGCCCACGAGCAGTACTTC	CASSLVAHEQYF
NA	TRBJ1-4	NA	TRBV28	TGTGCCAGCACTCCGCTCGGGGGAATGGGTTTT	CASTPLGGMGF
NA	TRBJ2-1	NA	TRBV28	TGTGCCAGCAGTTCAACAGGGCTGGGAAATCCCAATGAGCAGTTCTTC	CASSSTGLGNPNEQFF
NA	TRBJ2-7	TRBD2	TRBV19	TGTGCCAGTAGTATCAGCGGGAGGGGCCCCTACGAGCAGTACTTC	CASSISGRGPYEQYF
few	TRBJ2-1	TRBD2	TRBV5-1	TGCGCCAGCAGTCTTGGGTTTGGCGGGGGGCCCACCAATGAGCAGTTCTTC	CASSLGFGGGPTNEQFF
NA	TRBJ2-7	NA	TRBV4-1	TGCGCCAGCAGCTTCGTATTGGGGGAGAAACGCTCCTACGAGCAGTACTTC	CASSFVLGEKRSYEQYF
NA	TRBJ2-1	NA	TRBV9	TGTGCCAGCAGCGTAGAGCCCCGACGAAGGGGCTCCTACAATGAGCAGTTCTTC	CASSVEPRRRGSYNEQFF
NA	TRBJ2-2	TRBD2	TRBV7-9	TGTGCCAGCACTCCGGGACTAGCGGGACCCCGCGGGGAGCTGTTTTTT	CASTPGLAGPRGELFF
NA	TRBJ2-1	NA	TRBV5-1	TGCGCCAGCAGCCCCGGGCCTATTTTCAATGAGCAGTTCTTC	CASSPGPIFNEQFF
NA	TRBJ2-1	NA	TRBV7-2	TGTGCCAGCAGCTTAGTCCGTTCGACTGAGCAGTTCTTC	CASSLVRSTEQFF
NA	TRBJ2-1	NA	TRBV5-1	TGCGCCAGCAGCTACTCGTTCAGCTTGGGGGCTGGTGAGCAGTTCTTC	CASSYSFSLGAGEQFF
NA	TRBJ2-7	NA	TRBV18	TGTGCCAGCTCACCAGGGACCCCAGGGAACGAGCAGTACTTC	CASSPGTPGNEQYF
NA	TRBJ1-2	NA	TRBV23-1	TGCGCCAGCAGTCTCCGTGGGGCCCCCTATGGCTACACCTTC	CASSLRGAPYGYTF
NA	TRBJ1-1	NA	TRBV11-2	TGTGCCAGCAGCTTAGAAGTAACCATGAACACTGAAGCTTTCTTT	CASSLEVTMNTEAFF
NA	TRBJ2-5	NA	TRBV6-4	TGTGCCAGCAGTGGCGGTGGGGTAGGAGAGACCCAGTACTTC	CASSGGGVGETQYF
NA	TRBJ1-4	TRBD1	TRBV28	TGTGCCAGCAGTTTCGGGACAGGGGTGTTGGCTAATGAAAAACTGTTTTTT	CASSFGTGVLANEKLFF
NA	TRBJ2-7	TRBD1	TRBV3-1/TRBV3-2	TGTGCCAGCAGTCTCCGGGACAGCCGAGCCTACGAGCAGTACTTC	CASSLRDSRAYEQYF
NA	TRBJ2-1	NA	TRBV28	TGTGCCAGCAGGGGTTCTGGCGGGTACAATGAGCAGTTCTTC	CASRGSGGYNEQFF
once	TRBJ2-5	NA	TRBV7-9	TGTGCCAGCAGCCGACAGCAAGAGACCCAGTACTTC	CASSRQQETQYF
NA	TRBJ1-1	NA	TRBV29-1	TGCAGCGGATCCGGGCTCGGCACTGAAGCTTTCTTT	CSGSGLGTEAFF
once	TRBJ1-4	NA	TRBV27	TGTGCCAGCACACCGGGGAGGACCGCAGGGTATCAGGAAAAACTGTTTTTT	CASTPGRTAGYQEKLFF
NA	TRBJ1-3	NA	TRBV9	TGTGCCAGCAGCGCATCGCACCCCGGAAACACCATATATTTT	CASSASHPGNTIYF
NA	TRBJ1-3	NA	TRBV28	TGTGCCAGCAGCAACCCGACGATGGGAGCTGGAAACACCATATATTTT	CASSNPTMGAGNTIYF
NA	TRBJ1-5	TRBD1	TRBV10-3	TGTGCCATCAGTGCCGACAGGGCGAGCAATCAGCCCCAGCATTTT	CAISADRASNQPQHF
NA	TRBJ2-2	NA	TRBV7-9	TGTGCCAGCAGCTCCTGGATAGAATCGAACACCGGGGAGCTGTTTTTT	CASSSWIESNTGELFF
NA	TRBJ2-6	NA	TRBV7-9	TGTGCCAGCAGCTTAAAAGGGGCCAACGTCCTGACTTTC	CASSLKGANVLTF
NA	TRBJ2-7	NA	TRBV18	TGTGCCAGCTCTCAGGGATATTCCGAGCAGTACTTC	CASSQGYSEQYF
NA	TRBJ1-1	NA	TRBV21-1	TGTGCCAGCAGCAAAGCAGGGCAGGGGAACCCTCGTAACACTGAAGCTTTCTTT	CASSKAGQGNPRNTEAFF
NA	TRBJ2-1	NA	TRBV19	TGTGCCAGTAGTATTCCAGGACGGACATACAATGAGCAGTTCTTC	CASSIPGRTYNEQFF
NA	TRBJ2-5	NA	TRBV5-1	TGCGCCAGCAGCCCAGACCGCGGTTTGGGGGAGACCCAGTACTTC	CASSPDRGLGETQYF
once	TRBJ2-1	NA	TRBV7-2	TGTGCCAGCAGCTTTAACAGGGCTGATGAGCAGTTCTTC	CASSFNRADEQFF
NA	TRBJ1-1	NA	TRBV27	TGTGCCAGCAGGGTTTGGGGGAGCACTGAAGCTTTCTTT	CASRVWGSTEAFF
few	TRBJ2-3	NA	TRBV6-2/TRBV6-3	TGTGCCAGCAGTTCCACATGGGATACGCAGTATTTT	CASSSTWDTQYF
NA	TRBJ1-3	NA	TRBV3-1/TRBV3-2	TGTGCCAGCAGCCAAGCGGACAGACGGGTCGCCATATATTTT	CASSQADRRVAIYF
NA	TRBJ2-7	TRBD2	TRBV5-1	TGCGCCAGCAGCTTGGCATCGGCGGGAGGTATCTACGAGCAGTACTTC	CASSLASAGGIYEQYF
NA	TRBJ1-1	TRBD1	TRBV7-9	TGTGCCAGCCGTGTCTCCGGGACAGATAGTGAAGCTTTCTTT	CASRVSGTDSEAFF
once	TRBJ2-1	TRBD2	TRBV7-2	TGTGCCAGCAGCTTAGGAGTAGCGGGAGGGGAGGGTGAGCAGTTCTTC	CASSLGVAGGEGEQFF
NA	TRBJ1-5	TRBD1	TRBV3-1/TRBV3-2	TGTGCCAGCAGCCAAGAATCTCGGGACAGCGACAATCAGCCCCAGCATTTT	CASSQESRDSDNQPQHF
NA	TRBJ2-7	NA	TRBV4-3	TGCGCCAGCAGCCAAGAAAAAGGGTACGAGCAGTACTTC	CASSQEKGYEQYF
few	TRBJ1-2	TRBD1	TRBV19	TGTGCCAGTAGTCATCGGGGGACAGATAACTATGGCTACACCTTC	CASSHRGTDNYGYTF
NA	TRBJ2-1	TRBD2	TRBV6-2/TRBV6-3	TGTGCCAGCAGTTACGGCCTAAGCGGGGATCCTCTAAATGAGCAGTTCTTC	CASSYGLSGDPLNEQFF
NA	TRBJ2-5	NA	TRBV11-2	TGTGCCAGCAGCCACCCTCCAGATACCCAGTACTTC	CASSHPPDTQYF
few	TRBJ1-5	NA	TRBV4-1	TGCGCCAGCAGCCAATCCACTAGCAATCAGCCCCAGCATTTT	CASSQSTSNQPQHF
NA	TRBJ2-1	NA	TRBV11-3	TGTGCCAGCAGCTTAGGGCGGGCGGGGAATGAGCAGTTCTTC	CASSLGRAGNEQFF
NA	TRBJ1-4	NA	TRBV28	TGTGCCAGCAGTTTATGGCAGGGAAATGAAAAACTGTTTTTT	CASSLWQGNEKLFF